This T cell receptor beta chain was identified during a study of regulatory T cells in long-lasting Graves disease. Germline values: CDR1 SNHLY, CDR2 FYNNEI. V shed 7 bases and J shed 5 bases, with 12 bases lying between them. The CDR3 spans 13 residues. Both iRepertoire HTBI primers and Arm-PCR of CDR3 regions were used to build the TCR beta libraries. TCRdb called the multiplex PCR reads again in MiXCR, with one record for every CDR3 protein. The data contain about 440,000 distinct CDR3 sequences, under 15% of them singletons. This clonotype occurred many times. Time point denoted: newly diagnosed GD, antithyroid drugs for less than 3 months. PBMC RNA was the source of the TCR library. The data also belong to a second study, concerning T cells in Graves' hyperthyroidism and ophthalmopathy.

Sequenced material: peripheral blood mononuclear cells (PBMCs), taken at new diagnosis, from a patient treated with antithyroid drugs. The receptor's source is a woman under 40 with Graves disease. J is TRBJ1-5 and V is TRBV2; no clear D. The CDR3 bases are TGTGCCAGCATGAGATACGGGGATCAGCCCCAGCATTTT. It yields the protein CASMRYGDQPQHF.